What follows are 25 T cell receptor beta chains derived from one specimen sequenced in a study of blood T cell repertoires in COVID-19. The method was immunoSEQ multiplex PCR; TCRdb's version includes in-frame clones alone and lacks a portion of them. Of 400,000 to 500,000 clones in the sample, roughly 90% were seen once. What was sequenced was PBMCs or T cells enriched from blood (not recorded which). The receptors come from a woman aged 40 to 55 who had recovered from COVID-19.

This chain joins TRBV30 and TRBJ2-5; 9 bases match TRBD2. This CDR3 comprises 14 residues. After removal of 6 bases from V and 1 base from J, the junction contained 6 bases not matched to a gene. From germline, CDR1 is GTSNPN and CDR2 SVGIG (reference sequence). Here the CDR3 DNA reads TGTGCCTGCCGACTAGCGGTTCGCCAAGAGACCCAGTACTTC. Its protein is CACRLAVRQETQYF.

Here the CDR3 reads CASSLRPPLGLAYEQYF. The CDR3 region has the DNA TGTGCCAGCAGCTTACGGCCCCCCCTAGGCCTCGCCTACGAGCAGTACTTC. The chain couples TRBV5-4 to TRBJ2-7; no reliable D call. V lost 2 bases and J 2 bases, leaving 20 bases between the germline ends. The CDR3 runs to 17 residues. CDR1 and CDR2 (germline): SGHNT, YYREEE (reference sequence).

The rearrangement links TRBV6-2 or TRBV6-3 to TRBJ1-2, with TRBD1 matching 7 bases. V gave up 2 bases and J gave up 2 bases; unmatched junction bases: 11. Germline CDR1 reads MNHEY; CDR2 reads SVGEGT. The CDR3 totals 17 residues. The CDR3 sequence: CASSYRQGTPSNYGYTF. The CDR3 nucleotides are TGTGCCAGCAGTTACAGACAGGGAACTCCCTCGAACTATGGCTACACCTTC.

This chain joins TRBV11-3 and TRBJ2-1; TRBD2 matches 8 bases. J lost 4 bases, V lost 1 base, and 12 bases had no gene match. Germline CDR1 and CDR2: SGHNT and YENEEA. This CDR3 spans 18 amino acids. CDR3 sequence: CASSLGERGGRYYNEQFF. The CDR3 DNA reads TGTGCCAGCAGCTTAGGCGAACGGGGCGGGAGGTATTACAATGAGCAGTTCTTC.

J is TRBJ2-1 and V is TRBV24-1; TRBD2 aligns across 8 bases. This CDR3 has 16 amino acids. The germline gives CDR1 KGHDR, CDR2 SFDVKD. Unmatched junction bases numbered 8, after V lost 4 bases and J lost 4 bases. The CDR3 nucleotides read TGTGCCACCAGTGACCCCACAGCGGGAGTTTACAATGAGCAGTTCTTC. As protein: CATSDPTAGVYNEQFF.

The chain combines TRBV27 with TRBJ1-2, with 7 bases fitting TRBD1. J lost 2 bases, V lost 5 bases, and 14 bases had no gene match. From germline, CDR1 is MNHEY and CDR2 SMNVEV (reference sequence). CDR3 length: 17 residues. Here the CDR3 reads CASSITPGQSYNYGYTF. The CDR3 DNA reads as TGTGCCAGCAGTATCACTCCGGGACAGAGTTACAACTATGGCTACACCTTC.

The gene calls are TRBV25-1 and TRBJ2-1, with D uncertain. Germline CDR1 and CDR2: MGHDK and SYGVNS. The ends were cut back, 3 bases at V and 0 bases at J, with 6 bases in the middle. This CDR3 is 14 amino acids long. The CDR3 reads CASSEESSYNEQFF. The CDR3 DNA is TGTGCCAGCAGTGAGGAGAGCTCCTACAATGAGCAGTTCTTC.

The table lists this clone with a few counts. This sequence joins TRBV7-9 and TRBJ1-5; 10 nucleotides match TRBD1. The germline CDR1 and CDR2 sequences are SEHNR and FQNEAQ (reference sequence). CDR3 length: 14 amino acids. J was trimmed by 7 bases and V by 3 bases; bases with no gene match: 3. The CDR3 loop reads CASSFGQGGQPQHF. The CDR3 DNA reads as TGTGCCAGCAGCTTCGGACAGGGGGGGCAGCCCCAGCATTTT. The entire variable domain, with the rest obtained from reference TRBV7-9 and TRBJ1-5, is as follows: DTGVSQNPRHKITKRGQNVTFRCDPISEHNRLYWYRQTLGQGPEFLTYFQNEAQLEKSRLLSDRFSAERPKGSFSTLEIQRTEQGDSAMYLCASSFGQGGQPQHFGDGTRLSIL.

This sequence joins TRBV5-1 and TRBJ1-2, with 9 bases aligning to TRBD1. This CDR3 has 15 amino acids. The germline CDR1 and CDR2 sequences are SGHRS and YFSETQ. J gave up 5 bases and V 2 bases, and 7 bases lay outside the gene matches. The CDR3 sequence: CASSLPRQGGYGYTF. In DNA form, the CDR3 reads TGCGCCAGCAGCTTACCTAGACAGGGGGGATATGGCTACACCTTC.

The CDR3 DNA reads TGTTTCTTGATGCGGTCCTACAATGAGCAGTTCTTC. This translates into CFLMRSYNEQFF. This chain uses TRBV12-1 with TRBJ2-1; the D segment call TRBD2 is taken from the table without a DNA check. TRBV12-1 is shown as a pseudogene. The CDR3 is made up of 12 amino acids.

This sequence joins TRBV7-2 and TRBJ1-3; D gene ambiguous. V was shortened by 5 bases and J by 4 bases, with 15 bases between the two germline ends. The CDR3 is 15 amino acids. The germline gives CDR1 SGHTA, CDR2 FQGNSA. CDR3 residues: CASSTSGHQGNTIYF. The CDR3, as DNA: TGTGCCAGCAGCACTTCTGGGCACCAAGGAAACACCATATATTTT.

This chain links TRBV6-5 with TRBJ1-2; 9 nucleotides agree with TRBD1. CDR3 length equals 14 residues. Germline loops: CDR1 MNHEY, CDR2 SVGAGI. Trimming took 7 bases from V and 4 from J; bases not matched to a gene: 7. Here the CDR3 DNA reads TGTGCCAGCACCCTCCGGACAGGGGCCTATGGCTACACCTTC. It translates to CASTLRTGAYGYTF.

The V call is TRBV27, the J call TRBJ1-2; D is undetermined. There are 13 residues in the CDR3. Germline V gene lookup returns CDR1 MNHEY and CDR2 SMNVEV (reference sequence). V lost 3 bases to trimming and J lost 8 bases, with 13 bases between them. In DNA, the CDR3 is TGTGCCAGCAGTTTTGAGGGTTCGCAGGGCTACACCTTC. It translates to CASSFEGSQGYTF.

V is TRBV29-1 and J is TRBJ2-3, with D maybe TRBD1 (6 bases). Germline V CDR1 and CDR2: SQVTM, ANQGSEA. The germline V and J ends were trimmed by 4 bases and 2 bases, with 10 bases remaining between them. CDR3 length: 13 amino acids. CDR3 bases: TGCAGCGTTGCTGGACAGCACACAGATACGCAGTATTTT. Its protein is CSVAGQHTDTQYF.

This chain links TRBV2 with TRBJ1-1; D may be TRBD1 (5 bases). CDR3 length equals 13 residues. The germline V gene has CDR1 SNHLY and CDR2 FYNNEI. CDR3 sequence (DNA): TGTGCTACCGCCGGGGGGACTGGCACTGAAGCTTTCTTT. Translated: CATAGGTGTEAFF.

V usage is TRBV3-1 (or the pseudogene TRBV3-2) and J usage is TRBJ2-4; the match to TRBD1 covers 12 bases. Germline values: CDR1 LGHDT, CDR2 YNNKEL (reference sequence). The CDR3 is 20 residues long. Trimming took 0 bases from V and 0 from J; bases not matched to a gene: 9. CDR3 amino acids: CASSQDWGQGADRAKNIQYF. The CDR3 DNA reads TGTGCCAGCAGCCAAGATTGGGGACAGGGGGCCGACCGAGCCAAAAACATTCAGTACTTC.

This clone showed up just a few times. The rearrangement joins TRBV18 to TRBJ1-3, with 7 bases matching TRBD1. The germline CDR1 and CDR2 sequences are KGHSH and LQKENI. The CDR3 consists of 17 residues. The J segment lost 0 bases and the V segment lost 6 bases, leaving 11 bases of the junction unmatched. This CDR3 is CASSQLRDSLSGNTIYF. CDR3 nucleotide sequence: TGTGCCAGCTCGCAGCTCCGGGACAGCCTCTCTGGAAACACCATATATTTT.

The V call is TRBV6-5, the J call TRBJ2-1; 10 bases fit TRBD2. This CDR3 is built from 15 residues. In germline, CDR1 is MNHEY, CDR2 SVGAGI. J lost 6 bases, V lost 6 bases, and 8 bases had no gene match. This chain's CDR3 is CASSHLAGVFNEQFF. The CDR3 nucleotides read TGTGCCAGCAGCCACCTAGCGGGAGTGTTCAATGAGCAGTTCTTC.

The gene calls are TRBV28 and TRBJ1-5, with 8 bases matching TRBD1. This CDR3 comprises 16 residues. Germline assignment: CDR1 MDHEN and CDR2 SYDVKM. J lost 7 bases, V lost 6 bases, and 14 bases had no gene match. For the CDR3, the DNA is TGTGCCAGCAGCTACCCATCGACAGGGGCACGGCAGCCCCAGCATTTT. Translating it yields CASSYPSTGARQPQHF.

Note on this clone: The identical CDR3 is also encoded by other nucleotide sequences in the sample. The V and J genes are TRBV18 and TRBJ1-5; D is possibly TRBD1 (6 bases). Trimming removed 3 bases from V and 0 bases from J, with 9 bases in between. Germline CDR1 reads KGHSH; CDR2 reads LQKENI. The CDR3 length is 15 residues. The CDR3 DNA follows: TGTGCCAGCTCACCCAGGGGAGATAGCAATCAGCCCCAGCATTTT. Translating it yields CASSPRGDSNQPQHF.

The V gene is TRBV11-3, the J gene TRBJ1-2, with D unclear. Trimming removed 5 bases at V and 2 bases at J, with 15 bases between. The CDR3 extends over 15 amino acids. The germline V gene encodes CDR1 SGHNT and CDR2 YENEEA. Here the CDR3 reads CASSALPEGNYGYTF. CDR3 DNA: TGTGCCAGCAGCGCACTCCCGGAGGGCAACTATGGCTACACCTTC.

This sequence joins TRBV19 and TRBJ1-3; D might be TRBD1 (6 bases). The CDR3 contains 14 residues. Germline V lookup: CDR1 LNHDA, CDR2 SQIVND (reference sequence). Trimming shortened V by 6 bases and J by 0 bases, and 9 bases separated the two germline ends. The DNA for the CDR3 is TGTGCCAGTAGGCAGGGGAGCTCTGGAAACACCATATATTTT. This translates into CASRQGSSGNTIYF.

This chain uses TRBV27 with TRBJ1-1; D not resolved. The CDR3 runs 14 residues. Trimming removed 4 bases at V and 1 base at J, with 10 bases between. Germline-derived CDR1 and CDR2 are MNHEY and SMNVEV (reference sequence). The DNA for the CDR3 is TGTGCCAGCAGTTCCCCCGGCGGGAACACTGAAGCTTTCTTT. This codes for CASSSPGGNTEAFF.

The CDR3 loop is CASSLWTSGREDTQYF. In nucleotides, the CDR3 is TGCGCCAGCAGCCTTTGGACTAGCGGGAGGGAGGATACGCAGTATTTT. The chain has TRBV5-1 and TRBJ2-3; 15 nucleotides agree with TRBD2. Germline trimming cut 4 bases from V and 6 bases from J; bases unmatched to any gene: 6. The CDR3 runs 16 residues. Per the germline V gene, CDR1 is SGHRS and CDR2 is YFSETQ.

The chain combines TRBV4-1 with TRBJ2-2; 7 bases agree with TRBD2. CDR1 is MGHRA and CDR2 is YSYEKL in the germline V gene. J was trimmed by 0 bases and V by 7 bases; bases with no gene match: 8. This CDR3 is 16 amino acids long. The CDR3 spells CASTAPGLPNTGELFF. The DNA for the CDR3 is TGCGCCAGCACTGCACCGGGACTACCGAACACCGGGGAGCTGTTTTTT.